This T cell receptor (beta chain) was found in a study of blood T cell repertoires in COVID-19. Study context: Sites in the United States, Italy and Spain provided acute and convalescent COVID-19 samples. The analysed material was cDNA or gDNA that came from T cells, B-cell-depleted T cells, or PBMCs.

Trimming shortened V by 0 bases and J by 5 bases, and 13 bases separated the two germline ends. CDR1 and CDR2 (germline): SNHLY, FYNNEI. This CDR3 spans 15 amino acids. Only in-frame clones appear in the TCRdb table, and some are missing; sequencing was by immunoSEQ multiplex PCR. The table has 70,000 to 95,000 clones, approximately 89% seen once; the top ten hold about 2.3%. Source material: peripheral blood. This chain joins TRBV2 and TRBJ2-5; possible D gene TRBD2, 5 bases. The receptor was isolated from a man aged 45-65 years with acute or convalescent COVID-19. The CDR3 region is CASSEALREWETQYF. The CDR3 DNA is TGTGCCAGCAGTGAAGCGCTTAGGGAGTGGGAGACCCAGTACTTC. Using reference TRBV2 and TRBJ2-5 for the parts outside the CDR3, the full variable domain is EPEVTQTPSHQVTQMGQEVILRCVPISNHLYFYWYRQILGQKVEFLVSFYNNEISEKSEIFDDQFSVERPDGSNFTLKIRSTKLEDSAMYFCASSEALREWETQYFGPGTRLLVL.